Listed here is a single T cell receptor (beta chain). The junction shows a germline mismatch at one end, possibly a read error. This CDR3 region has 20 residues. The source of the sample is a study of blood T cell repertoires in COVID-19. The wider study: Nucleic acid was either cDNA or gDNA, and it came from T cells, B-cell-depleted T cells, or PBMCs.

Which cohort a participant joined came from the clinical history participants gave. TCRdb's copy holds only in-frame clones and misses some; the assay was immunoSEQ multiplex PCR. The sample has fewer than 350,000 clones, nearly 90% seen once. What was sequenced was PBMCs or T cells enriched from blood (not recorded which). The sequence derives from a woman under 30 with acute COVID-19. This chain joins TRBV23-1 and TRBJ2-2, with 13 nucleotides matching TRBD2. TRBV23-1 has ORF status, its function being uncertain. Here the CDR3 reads CASSQTGTSGTPANAGELFF. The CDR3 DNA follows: TGCGCCAGCAGTCAAACCGGGACTAGCGGGACCCCCGCGAACGCCGGGGAGCTGTTTTTT.